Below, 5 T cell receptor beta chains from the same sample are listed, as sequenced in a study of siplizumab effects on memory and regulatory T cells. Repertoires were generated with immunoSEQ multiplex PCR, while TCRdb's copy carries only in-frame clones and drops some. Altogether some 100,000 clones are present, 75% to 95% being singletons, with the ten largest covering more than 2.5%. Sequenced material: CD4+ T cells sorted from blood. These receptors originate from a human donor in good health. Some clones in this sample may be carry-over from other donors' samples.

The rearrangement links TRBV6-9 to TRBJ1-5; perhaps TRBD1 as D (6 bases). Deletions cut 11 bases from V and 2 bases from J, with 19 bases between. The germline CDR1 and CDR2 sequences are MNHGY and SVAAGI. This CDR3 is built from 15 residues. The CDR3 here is CAGIPGGAGNQPQHF. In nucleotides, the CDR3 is TGTGCCGGGATCCCGGGGGGGGCCGGCAATCAGCCCCAGCATTTT.

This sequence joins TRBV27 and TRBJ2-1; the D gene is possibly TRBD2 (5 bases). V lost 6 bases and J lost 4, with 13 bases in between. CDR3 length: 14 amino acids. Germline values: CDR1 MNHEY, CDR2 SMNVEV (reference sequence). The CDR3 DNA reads TGTGCCAGCAGCCACCAAGGGAGATACAATGAGCAGTTCTTC. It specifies CASSHQGRYNEQFF.

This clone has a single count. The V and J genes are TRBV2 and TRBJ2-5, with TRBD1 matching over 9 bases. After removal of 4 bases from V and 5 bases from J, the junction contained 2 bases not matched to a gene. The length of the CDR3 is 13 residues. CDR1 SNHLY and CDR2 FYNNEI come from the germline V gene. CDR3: CASSVTGGETQYF. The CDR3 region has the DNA TGTGCCAGCAGTGTGACAGGGGGGGAGACCCAGTACTTC.

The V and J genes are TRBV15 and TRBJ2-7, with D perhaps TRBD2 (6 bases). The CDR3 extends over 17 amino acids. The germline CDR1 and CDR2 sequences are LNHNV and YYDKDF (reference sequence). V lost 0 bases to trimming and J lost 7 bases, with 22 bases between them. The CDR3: CATSRDQTGLFWKEQYF. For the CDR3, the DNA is TGTGCCACCAGCAGAGACCAAACGGGACTTTTTTGGAAAGAGCAGTACTTC.

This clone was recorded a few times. CDR3 in DNA: TGCGCCAGCAGTCCCCAGGCGGGAGGTGGTGAGCAGTTCTTC. The encoded protein is CASSPQAGGGEQFF. The chain couples TRBV10-1 to TRBJ2-1; 8 nucleotides match TRBD2. J gave up 9 bases and V 5 bases, and 9 bases lay outside the gene matches. CDR3 length: 14 amino acids. Germline V lookup: CDR1 WNHNN, CDR2 SYGVQD (reference sequence).